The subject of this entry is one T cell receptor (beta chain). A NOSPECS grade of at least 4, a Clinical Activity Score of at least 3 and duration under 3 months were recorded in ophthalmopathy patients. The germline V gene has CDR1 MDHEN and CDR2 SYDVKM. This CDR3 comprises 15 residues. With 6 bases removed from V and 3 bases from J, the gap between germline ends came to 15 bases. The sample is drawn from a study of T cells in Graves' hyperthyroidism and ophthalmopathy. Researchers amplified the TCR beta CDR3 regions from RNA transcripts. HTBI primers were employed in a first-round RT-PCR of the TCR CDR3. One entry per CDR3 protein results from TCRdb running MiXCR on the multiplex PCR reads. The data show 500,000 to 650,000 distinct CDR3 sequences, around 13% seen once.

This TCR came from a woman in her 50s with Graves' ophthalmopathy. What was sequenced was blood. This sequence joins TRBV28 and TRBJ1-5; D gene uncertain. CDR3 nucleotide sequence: TGTGCCAGCAGACCACTTGACAAAACCAATCAGCCCCAGCATTTT. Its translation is CASRPLDKTNQPQHF.